This TCR beta chain appears in the sequencing data of a study of blood T cell repertoires in COVID-19. Turning to the study itself: Donors in the United States, Italy and Spain gave samples during acute or convalescent COVID-19. PBMCs, B-cell-depleted T cells, or T cells provided the cDNA or gDNA that made up the material.

CDR3 length: 17 residues. V was cut by 5 bases and J by 0 bases, with 16 bases left in between. The germline V gene encodes CDR1 SGHTA and CDR2 FQGTGA. How the authors handled the data: Scientists estimated how many nucleated cells there were by amplifying reference gene primers. Sequenced by immunoSEQ multiplex PCR; TCRdb stores in-frame clones only, minus some. That table furnishes V, J and clone size, whereas the DNA furnished D and trimming. The data hold around 21,000 clones, with 79% observed a single time. This clone was seen ten or more times. The clonotype comes from an elderly man with acute or convalescent COVID-19. The chain recombines TRBV7-3 with TRBJ2-2; D may be TRBD1 (6 bases). The material sequenced was peripheral blood. This CDR3 reads CASSPRQVTANTGELFF. The CDR3 DNA reads as TGTGCCAGCAGCCCACGACAGGTTACCGCGAACACCGGGGAGCTGTTTTTT.